The 5 T cell receptor beta chains below all came from one sample that was sequenced in a study of cytomegalovirus exposure and HLA in healthy donors. The PCR used 60 Vbeta and 13 Jbeta primers. TCRdb keeps only in-frame clones here, not all; method: immunoSEQ multiplex PCR. The sample includes some 63,000 clones, roughly 83% seen only once; the top ten take about 1.6%. Sequencing input: PBMCs. All receptors derive from a human donor in good health.

The chain carries TRBV7-2 and TRBJ1-4; perhaps TRBD1 as D (6 bases). The germline V gene has CDR1 SGHTA and CDR2 FQGNSA. CDR3 size: 15 residues. Trimming pared 5 bases from V and 6 bases from J, leaving 16 bases between. The CDR3: CASSPSGTPYEKLFF. The CDR3 DNA follows: TGTGCCAGCAGCCCCAGCGGGACACCTTATGAAAAACTGTTTTTT.

The chain is built from TRBV11-2 and TRBJ2-2, with D perhaps matching TRBD2 (5 bases). V was trimmed by 5 bases and J by 4 bases, leaving 11 bases between them. The length of the CDR3 is 14 residues. Germline values: CDR1 SGHAT, CDR2 FQNNGV. The CDR3 DNA is TGTGCCAGCAGCCCCACCGGGGTCACCGGGGAGCTGTTTTTT. It translates to CASSPTGVTGELFF.

The V call is TRBV7-3, the J call TRBJ2-5; 9 positions match TRBD1. Germline V gene lookup returns CDR1 SGHTA and CDR2 FQGTGA. The CDR3 has 18 residues. Trimming cost V 0 bases and J 5 bases; bases outside gene matches: 13. This CDR3 reads CASSLTLKDRGLWETQYF. Here the CDR3 DNA reads TGTGCCAGCAGCTTAACGTTAAAGGACAGGGGATTGTGGGAGACCCAGTACTTC.

The chain uses TRBV27 and TRBJ2-5; 10 nucleotides agree with TRBD2. The CDR3 length is 16 residues. V trimming: 6 bases; J trimming: 1 base; junction bases outside the gene matches: 8. CDR1 is MNHEY, CDR2 SMNVEV, per germline (reference sequence). The CDR3 protein is CASSLFRTSGQETQYF. The CDR3 bases are TGTGCCAGCAGCCTCTTCCGGACTAGCGGCCAAGAGACCCAGTACTTC.

V and J are TRBV25-1 and TRBJ1-1; D uncertain. This CDR3 has 14 amino acids. With 3 bases removed from V and 7 bases from J, the gap between germline ends came to 15 bases. Germline CDR1 reads MGHDK; CDR2 reads SYGVNS. The CDR3 DNA reads TGTGCCAGCAGTGACCGGATGAGGCCAAATGAAGCTTTCTTT. Translation gives CASSDRMRPNEAFF.